Below, 27 T cell receptor beta chains from the same sample are listed, as sequenced in a study of blood T cell repertoires in COVID-19. Clones were sequenced by immunoSEQ multiplex PCR, and TCRdb holds only the in-frame ones, with some missing. The sample carries 200,000 to 250,000 clones, nearly 90% recorded once. The specimen sequenced was peripheral blood. These receptors originate from a woman aged 40 to 50 who had recovered from COVID-19.

The DNA for the CDR3 is TGTGCCAGCAGCTACGCTGGAGCAACTAATGAAAAACTGTTTTTT. Translated, it gives CASSYAGATNEKLFF. The chain combines TRBV6-6 with TRBJ1-4; the D is unclear. V dropped 6 bases and J dropped 0 bases, with 11 bases sitting between them. Germline V gene data show CDR1 as MNHNY and CDR2 as SVGAGI (reference sequence). The CDR3 loop spans 15 amino acids.

V is TRBV27 and J is TRBJ1-6; TRBD1 is a possible D gene (5 bases). The germline gives CDR1 MNHEY, CDR2 SMNVEV (reference sequence). The CDR3 has 14 amino acids. Trimming took off 2 bases at V and 10 bases at J, with 12 bases between the two ends. The DNA of the CDR3 is TGTGCCAGCAGTTTAGAGTCGCAGGGCTCACCCCTCCACTTT. Translating it yields CASSLESQGSPLHF.

CDR3 nucleotide sequence: TGTGCCAGCAGTGTAGACAGGACTGGGGCCCAGTACTTC. As protein: CASSVDRTGAQYF. This sequence joins TRBV2 and TRBJ2-5; TRBD1 might be the D (6 bases). The V gene's germline CDR1 is SNHLY and CDR2 FYNNEI. The CDR3 contains 13 residues. Between the trimmed V and J ends, which lost 4 bases and 9 bases, there was a span of 15 bases.

The genes are TRBV18 and TRBJ2-2; weak D call: TRBD2 (7 bases). Germline lookup yields CDR1 KGHSH and CDR2 LQKENI. The CDR3 is made up of 17 amino acids. V lost 6 bases, J lost 3 bases, and 20 bases lay in between. The chain's CDR3 is CASSGAGGQGYTGELFF. CDR3 sequence (DNA): TGTGCCAGCTCCGGAGCCGGGGGGCAGGGCTACACCGGGGAGCTGTTTTTT.

A single count supports this clone. The J gene is TRBJ1-1, the V gene TRBV19; D is unclear. CDR3 size: 14 residues. Trimming removed 2 bases at V and 1 base at J, with 8 bases between. Germline V gene sequence: CDR1 LNHDA, CDR2 SQIVND (reference sequence). In DNA form, the CDR3 reads TGTGCCAGTAGTATACAGGTCGCGAACACTGAAGCTTTCTTT. Translating gives CASSIQVANTEAFF.

The V and J genes are TRBV6-2 or TRBV6-3 and TRBJ1-5; D call uncertain. From germline, CDR1 is MNHEY and CDR2 SVGEGT. This CDR3 has 15 amino acids. Trimming took off 2 bases at V and 6 bases at J, with 14 bases between the two ends. The CDR3 DNA follows: TGTGCCAGCAGTTACGTGCTCCGATCGGGTCAGCCCCAGCATTTT. This gives the protein CASSYVLRSGQPQHF.

This chain joins TRBV5-1 and TRBJ1-3; D remains unclear. There are 13 residues in the CDR3. In germline, CDR1 is SGHRS, CDR2 YFSETQ. The V end lost 4 bases, the J end lost 8 bases, and 13 bases lay between the germline ends. The CDR3 reads CASSRSNRDTIYF. CDR3 coding DNA: TGCGCCAGCAGCCGATCAAACCGGGACACCATATATTTT.

This rearrangement joins TRBV6-5 to TRBJ1-2; the D gene is possibly TRBD1 (5 bases). Germline V CDR1 and CDR2: MNHEY, SVGAGI. The CDR3 sequence is 13 residues long. Trimming stripped 6 bases from V and 7 bases from J, with 15 bases between. The CDR3 loop is CASRRGELGGYTF. Written as DNA, the CDR3 is TGTGCCAGCAGACGGGGGGAACTCGGTGGCTACACCTTC.

The gene calls are TRBV5-1 and TRBJ1-1; 8 bases align to TRBD1. CDR1 and CDR2 from the germline V gene are SGHRS and YFSETQ. The length of the CDR3 is 15 residues. The V segment lost 0 bases and the J segment 3 bases; nucleotides outside the gene matches: 4. In nucleotides, the CDR3 is TGCGCCAGCAGCTTGGACCCGGGACAGGACACTGAAGCTTTCTTT. Its translation: CASSLDPGQDTEAFF.

This clone was seen only a few times. The rearrangement joins TRBV7-9 to TRBJ2-7; no clear D. The CDR3 spans 13 residues. Per germline, CDR1 SEHNR and CDR2 FQNEAQ (reference sequence). The V and J ends lost 2 bases and 2 bases respectively, with 7 bases between them. CDR3 nucleotide sequence: TGTGCCAGCAGCTTATTCGGAGCCTACGAGCAGTACTTC. Amino acid sequence: CASSLFGAYEQYF. The whole variable domain, remainder taken from reference TRBV7-9 and TRBJ2-7, is DTGVSQNPRHKITKRGQNVTFRCDPISEHNRLYWYRQTLGQGPEFLTYFQNEAQLEKSRLLSDRFSAERPKGSFSTLEIQRTEQGDSAMYLCASSLFGAYEQYFGPGTRLTVT.

The chain employs TRBV5-1 and TRBJ2-5; 14 positions agree with TRBD2. Germline V gives CDR1 SGHRS, CDR2 YFSETQ. Losses at the gene ends were 6 bases for V and 1 base for J; bases not matched to a gene: 8. The CDR3 contains 17 residues. The DNA of the CDR3 is TGCGCCAGCAATCGACTAGCGGGGGGGTTCCGCCAAGAGACCCAGTACTTC. It specifies CASNRLAGGFRQETQYF. Drawing the rest from reference TRBV5-1 and TRBJ2-5, the complete variable domain is KAGVTQTPRYLIKTRGQQVTLSCSPISGHRSVSWYQQTPGQGLQFLFEYFSETQRNKGNFPGRFSGRQFSNSRSEMNVSTLELGDSALYLCASNRLAGGFRQETQYFGPGTRLLVL.

The rearrangement uses TRBV5-1 and TRBJ2-7; 7 nucleotides agree with TRBD2. CDR3 length equals 15 residues. The germline CDR1 and CDR2 sequences are SGHRS and YFSETQ. With V trimmed by 0 bases and J by 4 bases, 7 bases remained unmatched. CDR3 amino acids: CASSLDAGEAYEQYF. CDR3 coding DNA: TGCGCCAGCAGCTTGGACGCGGGAGAGGCATACGAGCAGTACTTC. The full variable domain, rest sourced from reference TRBV5-1 and TRBJ2-7, is KAGVTQTPRYLIKTRGQQVTLSCSPISGHRSVSWYQQTPGQGLQFLFEYFSETQRNKGNFPGRFSGRQFSNSRSEMNVSTLELGDSALYLCASSLDAGEAYEQYFGPGTRLTVT.

The V gene is TRBV19, the J gene TRBJ1-2; D call uncertain. The V and J ends lost 3 bases and 3 bases respectively, with 11 bases between them. Germline V gene lookup returns CDR1 LNHDA and CDR2 SQIVND (reference sequence). CDR3 size: 14 residues. CDR3 protein: CASSISGFYYGYTF. CDR3 coding DNA: TGTGCCAGTAGTATTAGCGGTTTTTACTATGGCTACACCTTC.

This clone was counted once. V and J are TRBV6-2 or TRBV6-3 and TRBJ1-5; 10 bases fit TRBD1. The germline CDR1 and CDR2 sequences are MNHEY and SVGEGT. Trimming took 5 bases from V and 2 from J; bases not matched to a gene: 6. CDR3 length: 16 amino acids. CDR3 residues: CASSRLGTGGNQPQHF. The CDR3 region has the DNA TGTGCCAGCAGTCGACTCGGGACAGGGGGCAATCAGCCCCAGCATTTT.

The V gene is TRBV7-8, the J gene TRBJ2-1; a weak D match, TRBD2 (6 bases). V lost 2 bases and J 7 bases, leaving 15 bases between the germline ends. CDR3 length: 15 residues. Germline V gene data show CDR1 as SGHVS and CDR2 as FQNEAQ. The CDR3 here is CASSLNGGEANEQFF. The CDR3, as DNA: TGTGCCAGCAGCTTAAATGGCGGGGAAGCAAATGAGCAGTTCTTC.

In DNA, the CDR3 is TGTGCCAGCAGGGAGGCCCGACAATCCTACGAGCAGTACTTC. Its translation is CASREARQSYEQYF. V is TRBV13 and J is TRBJ2-7; weak D call: TRBD2 (5 bases). Germline V gene data show CDR1 as PRHDT and CDR2 as FYEKMQ (reference sequence). This CDR3 has 14 residues. Trimming removed 6 bases from V and 1 base from J, with 13 bases in between.

The chain links TRBV4-3 to TRBJ2-1, with 7 bases identical to TRBD1. The CDR3 is 16 amino acids. In germline, CDR1 is LGHNA, CDR2 YSLEER. The trim removed 0 bases at V and 0 bases at J, leaving 2 bases unmatched. CDR3 sequence (DNA): TGCGCCAGCAGCCAAGAGTCAGGGGGCTCCTACAATGAGCAGTTCTTC. It codes for CASSQESGGSYNEQFF.

V usage is TRBV6-4 and J usage is TRBJ2-5; no clear D gene. Trimming cost V 1 base and J 1 base, with 13 bases left between them. Germline assignment: CDR1 MRHNA and CDR2 SNTAGT. This CDR3 has 16 amino acids. CDR3 amino acids: CASSDYCYRVQETQYF. In DNA, the CDR3 is TGTGCCAGCAGTGACTACTGTTACCGGGTCCAAGAGACCCAGTACTTC.

The chain uses TRBV7-9 and TRBJ2-1; TRBD2 aligns across 9 bases. Trimming at V came to 1 base and at J to 7 bases, leaving 8 bases not matched to a gene. The CDR3 sequence is 16 residues long. Germline V lookup: CDR1 SEHNR, CDR2 FQNEAQ (reference sequence). The CDR3 region is CASSLGGLALGNEQFF. CDR3 nucleotides: TGTGCCAGCAGCTTAGGAGGACTAGCGCTAGGAAATGAGCAGTTCTTC.

This clone is a singleton in its sample. The rearrangement links TRBV20-1 to TRBJ2-3; D is undetermined. There are 13 residues in the CDR3. Deletions cut 3 bases from V and 1 base from J, with 8 bases between. Germline V gives CDR1 DFQATT, CDR2 SNEGSKA (reference sequence). The CDR3 nucleotides read TGCAGTGCTAGTCTGGCAGGCACAGATACGCAGTATTTT. It is translated as CSASLAGTDTQYF.

This rearrangement joins TRBV27 to TRBJ2-5, with D maybe TRBD2 (6 bases). CDR1 and CDR2 from the germline V gene are MNHEY and SMNVEV (reference sequence). This CDR3 has 15 residues. The V end was cut by 0 bases, the J end by 2 bases, with 10 bases between. CDR3 sequence reads: CASSLSWGVQETQYF. As DNA, the CDR3 is TGTGCCAGCAGTTTATCGTGGGGGGTGCAAGAGACCCAGTACTTC.

This clone came up a few times. The V and J genes are TRBV5-4 and TRBJ2-5; D is perhaps TRBD1 (5 bases). The CDR3 loop spans 15 amino acids. CDR1 is SGHNT and CDR2 is YYREEE in the germline V gene (reference sequence). V was trimmed by 0 bases and J by 3 bases, leaving 12 bases between them. This CDR3 reads CASSLDRTVKETQYF. CDR3 DNA sequence: TGTGCCAGCAGCTTGGACAGGACGGTTAAAGAGACCCAGTACTTC.

This sequence joins TRBV4-1 and TRBJ2-1; TRBD2 matches at 15 bases. CDR3 size: 16 residues. The ends lost 5 bases at V and 5 bases at J; junction bases unmatched: 4. Germline lookup yields CDR1 MGHRA and CDR2 YSYEKL. The CDR3 sequence is CASSRGTSGRNNEQFF. The CDR3 region has the DNA TGCGCCAGCAGCAGAGGGACTAGCGGGAGGAACAATGAGCAGTTCTTC.

V usage is TRBV9 and J usage is TRBJ2-5, with a tentative D call TRBD1 (5 bases). Germline V gene data show CDR1 as SGDLS and CDR2 as YYNGEE. Trimming cost V 0 bases and J 4 bases, with 10 bases left between them. The length of the CDR3 is 14 residues. CDR3 region: CASSVAGARETQYF. The CDR3 coding sequence is TGTGCCAGCAGCGTAGCTGGGGCGCGAGAGACCCAGTACTTC.

This clone was detected only once. The gene calls are TRBV5-4 and TRBJ2-6; 9 bases are shared with TRBD1. CDR1 and CDR2 (germline): SGHNT, YYREEE (reference sequence). This CDR3 contains 17 residues. The junction had 3 bases not matched to a gene; V was cut back by 0 bases and J by 2 bases. CDR3 region: CASSLGQGVTGANVLTF. CDR3 DNA sequence: TGTGCCAGCAGCTTGGGACAGGGGGTAACTGGGGCCAACGTCCTGACTTTC.

The rearrangement links TRBV13 to TRBJ1-1; perhaps TRBD1 as D (6 bases). Trimming took off 5 bases at V and 0 bases at J, with 13 bases between the two ends. The CDR3 is 15 amino acids. CDR1 and CDR2 (germline): PRHDT, FYEKMQ (reference sequence). The CDR3 coding sequence is TGTGCCAGCAGCCCACCGGACAGTTTGAACACTGAAGCTTTCTTT. It specifies CASSPPDSLNTEAFF. Full variable domain (rest looked up from reference TRBV13 and TRBJ1-1): AAGVIQSPRHLIKEKRETATLKCYPIPRHDTVYWYQQGPGQDPQFLISFYEKMQSDKGSIPDRFSAQQFSDYHSELNMSSLELGDSALYFCASSPPDSLNTEAFFGQGTRLTVV.

The sample holds a few counts of this clone. The rearrangement joins TRBV7-8 to TRBJ1-2; possible D gene TRBD1, 6 bases. Trimming stripped 5 bases from V and 4 bases from J, with 8 bases between. There are 12 residues in the CDR3. Germline V CDR1 and CDR2: SGHVS, FQNEAQ. CDR3 in DNA: TGTGCCAGCAGCCGGGACACCTATGGCTACACCTTC. Amino acids: CASSRDTYGYTF.